This T cell receptor (beta chain) is drawn from a study of Graves' ophthalmopathy and Graves' hyperthyroidism. Clinicians diagnosed using symptoms, serum thyroxine, TRAb, thyroid ultrasound and orbital computed tomography. The study amplified TCR beta CDR3 regions using RNA transcripts. Second-round multiplex PCR came after a first-round RT-PCR that employed HTBI primers. TCRdb processed the multiplex PCR reads anew with MiXCR; each CDR3 protein has one entry. The sample holds over a million distinct CDR3 sequences, about 36% seen once. Germline V gives CDR1 MNHEY, CDR2 SVGAGI. CDR3 length: 12 residues. Deletions cut 5 bases from V and 6 bases from J, with 11 bases between. The table lists this clonotype with a few counts.

Sequencing used peripheral blood or thyroid tissue (not recorded which). This chain links TRBV6-5 with TRBJ2-7, with D tentatively TRBD1 or TRBD2 (5 bases each). The TCR was taken from an adult man with Graves' hyperthyroidism. The CDR3 spells CASSQGTAEQYF. CDR3 nucleotides: TGTGCCAGCAGTCAAGGGACGGCCGAGCAGTACTTC.